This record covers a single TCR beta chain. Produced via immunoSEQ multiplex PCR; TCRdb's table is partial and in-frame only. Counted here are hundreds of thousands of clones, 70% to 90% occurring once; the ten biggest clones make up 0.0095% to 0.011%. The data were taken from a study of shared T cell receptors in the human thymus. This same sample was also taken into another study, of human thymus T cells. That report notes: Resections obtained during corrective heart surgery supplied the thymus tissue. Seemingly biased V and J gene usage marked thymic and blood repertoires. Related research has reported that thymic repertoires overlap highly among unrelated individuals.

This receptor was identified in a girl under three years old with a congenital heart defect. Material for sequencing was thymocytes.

CDR3 sequence: CASLTGKETYEQYF. CDR3 nucleotide sequence: TGTGCCAGTTTGACAGGGAAGGAAACCTACGAGCAGTACTTC. This chain uses TRBV28 with TRBJ2-7, with 7 bases lining up with TRBD1. The germline V gene has CDR1 MDHEN and CDR2 SYDVKM. The CDR3 is made up of 14 amino acids. J was trimmed by 2 bases and V by 9 bases; bases with no gene match: 10.